This TCR beta chain was sequenced in a study of vaccination effects on CD4 cells after COVID-19. Trimming cost V 7 bases and J 4 bases, with 17 bases left between them. Per the germline V gene, CDR1 is LGHNT and CDR2 is FRNRAP. The length of the CDR3 is 15 residues. Assay used: immunoSEQ multiplex PCR; TCRdb lists only in-frame clones, some missing. This sample carries about 45,000 clones, more than 60% of them seen once, and the ten largest clones take around a third. Turning to this clone: Its antigen is unidentified.

Sequencing in the ViraFEST assay came after antigen-specific CD4+ T cells had been expanded with viral peptide pools, which were used to stimulate PBMC. Isolation of CD4+ T cells took place after 10 days of culture. This person's SARS-CoV-2 infection, confirmed by PCR, occurred between March and December 2020. The sequenced sample was CD4+ T cells from PBMCs cultured with a peptide pool, obtained before COVID-19 vaccination. This chain links TRBV12-5 with TRBJ2-1; no definite D call. This clonotype originated in a human donor who had a prior SARS-CoV-2 infection. The CDR3 DNA follows: TGTGCTAGTGTTGCATGGAACCTCGATTACAATGAGCAGTTCTTC. Residues: CASVAWNLDYNEQFF.